The present T cell receptor beta chain was sequenced within a study of T cells in Graves' hyperthyroidism and ophthalmopathy. No progression to ophthalmopathy during 18 months of follow-up defined stable disease. Patients were excluded because of uncontrolled infection, other autoimmune disease, pregnancy or lactation. Using RNA transcripts as the source, TCR beta CDR3 regions were amplified. First-round RT-PCR targeting the TCR CDR3 was performed with the HTBI primer set. Each CDR3 protein is one row after TCRdb ran MiXCR on the multiplex PCR reads. The sample lists 460,000 or so distinct CDR3 sequences, 13% to 15% occurring once. V was clipped by 3 bases and J by 3 bases, with 23 bases between them. There are 18 residues in the CDR3. Germline V gene lookup returns CDR1 KGHSH and CDR2 LQKENI.

Sequencing was done on a sample of blood. This chain connects TRBV18 to TRBJ1-2, with a weak D call TRBD1 (5 bases). This clonotype originated in a woman aged 18 to 35 with Graves' hyperthyroidism. The CDR3 sequence: CASSPLPLQEHKHYGYTF. Written as DNA, the CDR3 is TGTGCCAGCTCACCCCTCCCCTTACAGGAGCACAAACACTATGGCTACACCTTC.